The 30 T cell receptor beta chains below come from one sample, sequenced in a study of blood T cell repertoires in COVID-19. Sequenced by immunoSEQ multiplex PCR; TCRdb stores in-frame clones only, minus some. Counted here are 150,000 to 200,000 clones, around 80% occurring once; the ten biggest clones make up 22%. Source material: peripheral blood. All receptors derive from an elderly woman with acute or convalescent COVID-19.

V usage is TRBV5-6 and J usage is TRBJ2-5, with D perhaps TRBD2 (5 bases). Trimming removed 0 bases from V and 5 bases from J, with 8 bases in between. The length of the CDR3 is 13 residues. Germline V gene lookup returns CDR1 SGHDT and CDR2 YYEEEE. The CDR3 spells CASSLVPGETQYF. The CDR3 nucleotides read TGTGCCAGCAGCTTGGTTCCGGGGGAGACCCAGTACTTC.

The rearrangement uses TRBV6-2 or TRBV6-3 and TRBJ2-7, with 7 bases matching TRBD2. CDR3 size: 13 residues. Trimming cost V 2 bases and J 4 bases; bases outside gene matches: 2. CDR1 is MNHEY, CDR2 SVGEGT, per germline. The CDR3 DNA reads TGTGCCAGCAGTTACGGGACTACATACGAGCAGTACTTC. Protein product: CASSYGTTYEQYF.

This clone was seen more than once but under ten times. V usage is TRBV5-1 and J usage is TRBJ2-1; D is unclear. V dropped 2 bases and J dropped 5 bases, with 11 bases sitting between them. The CDR3 contains 14 residues. Per the germline V gene, CDR1 is SGHRS and CDR2 is YFSETQ. Here the CDR3 DNA reads TGCGCCAGCAGCTTTACTATACTTGACAATGAGCAGTTCTTC. Residues: CASSFTILDNEQFF.

The chain links TRBV6-2 or TRBV6-3 to TRBJ1-2; D perhaps matches TRBD1 (5 bases). Germline V lookup: CDR1 MNHEY, CDR2 SVGEGT. The CDR3 loop spans 13 amino acids. V was shortened by 6 bases and J by 6 bases, with 14 bases between the two germline ends. The CDR3 DNA reads TGTGCCAGCAGCCCCGACAGTACGGATGGCTACACCTTC. This translates into CASSPDSTDGYTF.

The J gene is TRBJ2-5, the V gene TRBV30; D is possibly TRBD1 (6 bases). The length of the CDR3 is 14 residues. CDR1 and CDR2 from the germline V gene are GTSNPN and SVGIG (reference sequence). The CDR3 sequence: CARSVSGVGETQYF. CDR3 DNA sequence: TGTGCACGGAGTGTTTCAGGGGTGGGAGAGACCCAGTACTTC.

V and J are TRBV15 and TRBJ2-1, with 8 positions matching TRBD2. Looked up from germline, CDR1 is LNHNV and CDR2 is YYDKDF (reference sequence). The CDR3 has 15 amino acids. The trim removed 1 base at V and 7 bases at J, leaving 6 bases unmatched. Written as DNA, the CDR3 is TGTGCCACCAGCAGAGCGGGAGGGCCTAGAAATGAGCAGTTCTTC. Amino acids: CATSRAGGPRNEQFF.

This clone has only a few counts. The gene calls are TRBV7-9 and TRBJ2-7; 10 nucleotides agree with TRBD1. Losses at the gene ends were 5 bases for V and 5 bases for J; bases not matched to a gene: 6. Germline CDR1 is SEHNR and CDR2 is FQNEAQ (reference sequence). The CDR3 spans 14 residues. This chain's CDR3 is CASSPGQGYDEQYF. In DNA form, the CDR3 reads TGTGCCAGCAGCCCGGGACAGGGGTACGACGAGCAGTACTTC.

The chain combines TRBV3-1 (or the pseudogene TRBV3-2) with TRBJ2-2; unclear D gene. The CDR3 consists of 14 residues. Trimming took off 2 bases at V and 6 bases at J, with 10 bases between the two ends. Germline V gene sequence: CDR1 LGHDT, CDR2 YNNKEL (reference sequence). The CDR3 region is CASSQIPSAGELFF. For the CDR3, the DNA is TGTGCCAGCAGCCAAATTCCGTCTGCCGGGGAGCTGTTTTTT.

This clone appeared a single time. This chain uses TRBV29-1 with TRBJ1-2; 7 bases are shared with TRBD1. The V gene end was trimmed by 1 base and the J gene end by 4 bases; junction bases not matched to a gene: 6. CDR3 size: 14 residues. Germline values: CDR1 SQVTM, CDR2 ANQGSEA. The CDR3 spells CSVEGLQGIYGYTF. DNA of the CDR3: TGCAGCGTTGAAGGTTTACAGGGGATCTATGGCTACACCTTC. Supplemented by reference TRBV29-1 and TRBJ1-2, the full variable domain reads SAVISQKPSRDICQRGTSLTIQCQVDSQVTMMFWYRQQPGQSLTLIATANQGSEATYESGFVIDKFPISRPNLTFSTLTVSNMSPEDSSIYLCSVEGLQGIYGYTFGSGTRLTVV.

The J gene is TRBJ2-1, the V gene TRBV7-2; TRBD1 might be the D (5 bases). Trimming pared 4 bases from V and 4 bases from J, leaving 14 bases between. CDR1 is SGHTA and CDR2 is FQGNSA in the germline V gene. The CDR3 has 15 residues. CDR3 amino acids: CASSSGAAGYNEQFF. The DNA of the CDR3 is TGTGCCAGCAGCTCGGGCGCGGCAGGGTACAATGAGCAGTTCTTC. The whole variable domain, filled in from reference TRBV7-2 and TRBJ2-1, reads GAGVSQSPSNKVTEKGKDVELRCDPISGHTALYWYRQSLGQGLEFLIYFQGNSAPDKSGLPSDRFSAERTGGSVSTLTIQRTQQEDSAVYLCASSSGAAGYNEQFFGPGTRLTVL.

The V gene is TRBV19, the J gene TRBJ1-1; 7 bases are a match to TRBD1. V was pared by 4 bases and J by 7 bases, with 6 bases of the junction left unmatched. Germline V gene data show CDR1 as LNHDA and CDR2 as SQIVND (reference sequence). This CDR3 is 13 amino acids long. The chain's CDR3 is CASSTPYRGEAFF. The CDR3 DNA reads as TGTGCCAGTAGTACCCCCTACAGGGGTGAAGCTTTCTTT.

The chain employs TRBV2 and TRBJ1-1; tentatively, D is TRBD1 (6 bases). V was clipped by 4 bases and J by 3 bases, with 12 bases between them. Germline V lookup: CDR1 SNHLY, CDR2 FYNNEI. This CDR3 is 14 amino acids long. The CDR3 DNA sequence: TGTGCCAGCAGTGCCACAGGGTGGGACACTGAAGCTTTCTTT. Residues: CASSATGWDTEAFF.

The J gene is TRBJ2-3, the V gene TRBV7-9; tentative D call: TRBD2 (6 bases). The CDR3 is 13 amino acids. Germline CDR1 SEHNR, CDR2 FQNEAQ (reference sequence). With 3 bases removed from V and 5 bases from J, the gap between germline ends came to 9 bases. As DNA, the CDR3 is TGTGCCAGCAGCTTTGAGGGAGGAGATACGCAGTATTTT. Encoded protein: CASSFEGGDTQYF.

This clone occurred once. V and J are TRBV7-9 and TRBJ1-2, with TRBD1 identical over 7 bases. The V segment lost 5 bases and the J segment 5 bases; nucleotides outside the gene matches: 11. The CDR3 is 15 residues long. The germline CDR1 and CDR2 sequences are SEHNR and FQNEAQ (reference sequence). The CDR3 here is CASSPHLDRVYGYTF. DNA for the CDR3: TGTGCCAGCAGCCCGCACCTCGACAGGGTTTATGGCTACACCTTC.

The chain is built from TRBV10-3 and TRBJ1-1; the D gene is possibly TRBD1 (5 bases). CDR3 length: 12 residues. Trimming took 11 bases from V and 1 from J, leaving 11 bases between them. Germline CDR1 and CDR2: ENHRY and SYGVKD. Written as DNA, the CDR3 is TGTGCCTCGGGGGGAGGGAACACTGAAGCTTTCTTT. It codes for CASGGGNTEAFF.

The chain recombines TRBV9 with TRBJ2-3, with D maybe TRBD1 (6 bases). The CDR3 is 15 residues long. Germline CDR1 SGDLS, CDR2 YYNGEE. Trimming removed 4 bases from V and 2 bases from J, with 14 bases in between. In DNA form, the CDR3 reads TGTGCCAGCAGCCTCCAACAGGGTACCACAGATACGCAGTATTTT. Translating gives CASSLQQGTTDTQYF. Based on the CDR3 plus reference TRBV9 and TRBJ2-3, the full variable domain is DSGVTQTPKHLITATGQRVTLRCSPRSGDLSVYWYQQSLDQGLQFLIQYYNGEERAKGNILERFSAQQFPDLHSELNLSSLELGDSALYFCASSLQQGTTDTQYFGPGTRLTVL.

The chain joins TRBV6-5 to TRBJ2-5; TRBD2 aligns across 10 bases. The CDR3 loop spans 14 amino acids. With 6 bases clipped from V and 9 bases from J, the junction kept 10 bases outside the gene matches. Germline V gene sequence: CDR1 MNHEY, CDR2 SVGAGI. The CDR3 DNA sequence: TGTGCCAGCAGACTAGCGGGGTTAAACGGGGCCCAGTACTTC. It is translated as CASRLAGLNGAQYF.

This chain uses TRBV4-3 with TRBJ2-7; 9 bases align to TRBD2. Germline V lookup: CDR1 LGHNA, CDR2 YSLEER. CDR3 length: 16 amino acids. The V and J ends lost 1 base and 3 bases, in that order; junction bases with no gene match: 7. In DNA, the CDR3 is TGCGCCAGCAGCCAAGGAGGACTAGCGCAGTTCTACGAGCAGTACTTC. It yields the protein CASSQGGLAQFYEQYF.

The chain has TRBV4-1 and TRBJ2-2; TRBD2 matches at 13 bases. CDR1 MGHRA and CDR2 YSYEKL come from the germline V gene. CDR3 length equals 16 residues. V shed 5 bases, J shed 5 bases, and the junction held 5 bases outside the gene matches. The CDR3 region has the DNA TGCGCCAGCAGCTGGTGGACTAGCGGGGGTACCGGGGAGCTGTTTTTT. Protein product: CASSWWTSGGTGELFF.

The table lists this clone with a few counts. The chain links TRBV18 to TRBJ1-1; D is undetermined. Germline V gene lookup returns CDR1 KGHSH and CDR2 LQKENI. The CDR3 is made up of 12 amino acids. V lost 2 bases and J 7 bases, leaving 8 bases between the germline ends. The CDR3 region is CASSPNSGEAFF. Here the CDR3 DNA reads TGTGCCAGCTCACCAAACTCTGGTGAAGCTTTCTTT. Supplemented by reference TRBV18 and TRBJ1-1, the full variable domain reads NAGVMQNPRHLVRRRGQEARLRCSPMKGHSHVYWYRQLPEEGLKFMVYLQKENIIDESGMPKERFSAEFPKEGPSILRIQQVVRGDSAAYFCASSPNSGEAFFGQGTRLTVV.

This sequence joins TRBV29-1 and TRBJ1-1; weak D call: TRBD1 (5 bases). Germline V lookup: CDR1 SQVTM, CDR2 ANQGSEA. The CDR3 extends over 14 amino acids. With 4 bases removed from V and 0 bases from J, the gap between germline ends came to 12 bases. This CDR3 is CSVVQGLMNTEAFF. For the CDR3, the DNA is TGCAGCGTTGTTCAGGGACTCATGAACACTGAAGCTTTCTTT.

The chain couples TRBV15 to TRBJ1-6; a weak D match, TRBD1 (5 bases). CDR3 length: 15 amino acids. V lost 3 bases and J lost 9, with 15 bases in between. Per germline, CDR1 LNHNV and CDR2 YYDKDF (reference sequence). CDR3 region: CATSRAGMISSPLHF. CDR3 bases: TGTGCCACCAGCAGGGCAGGGATGATTTCTTCACCCCTCCACTTT.

This clone appeared a single time. This sequence joins TRBV10-2 and TRBJ1-5; the D gene is possibly TRBD1 (5 bases). Germline-derived CDR1 and CDR2 are WSHSY and SAAADI. The CDR3 length is 16 residues. Trimming left V 0 bases short and J 9 bases short, with 18 bases between. The CDR3 is CASSESISGPFLPQHF. The CDR3 bases are TGCGCCAGCAGTGAGTCGATTTCAGGGCCCTTCCTGCCCCAGCATTTT.

This chain's CDR3 is CASGASGANVLTF. CDR3 in DNA: TGTGCCTCCGGAGCCTCTGGGGCCAACGTCCTGACTTTC. The chain recombines TRBV6-5 with TRBJ2-6; D call uncertain. CDR1 is MNHEY and CDR2 is SVGAGI in the germline V gene. The CDR3 runs to 13 residues. The germline V and J ends were trimmed by 11 bases and 0 bases, with 8 bases remaining between them.

The V call is TRBV4-3, the J call TRBJ1-1, with TRBD1 identical over 8 bases. This CDR3 region has 14 residues. V shed 4 bases and J 7 bases; nucleotides not matched to a gene: 8. From germline, CDR1 is LGHNA and CDR2 YSLEER. The CDR3 bases are TGCGCCAGCAGCCTGACAGGGGAAGGGGGTGAAGCTTTCTTT. This sequence encodes CASSLTGEGGEAFF.

V is TRBV5-8 and J is TRBJ2-5; D may be TRBD1 (5 bases). Germline CDR1 and CDR2: SGHTS and YDEGEE. Trimming stripped 0 bases from V and 5 bases from J, with 11 bases between. The CDR3 length is 14 residues. The CDR3 region is CASSLVFWGETQYF. In DNA form, the CDR3 reads TGTGCCAGCAGCTTGGTTTTCTGGGGCGAGACCCAGTACTTC. Combining the CDR3 with reference TRBV5-8 and TRBJ2-5 gives the whole variable domain EAGVTQSPTHLIKTRGQQATLRCSPISGHTSVYWYQQALGLGLQFLLWYDEGEERNRGNFPPRFSGRQFPNYSSELNVNALELEDSALYLCASSLVFWGETQYFGPGTRLLVL.

The chain employs TRBV2 and TRBJ1-1; the D is unclear. Trimming removed 0 bases at V and 1 base at J, with 9 bases between. This CDR3 is 15 amino acids long. CDR1 and CDR2 (germline): SNHLY, FYNNEI. The CDR3 protein is CASSEALVGNTEAFF. CDR3 DNA sequence: TGTGCCAGCAGTGAAGCCCTCGTCGGGAACACTGAAGCTTTCTTT.

On this clone: Other DNA sequences in the same sample also yield this CDR3. J is TRBJ2-1 and V is TRBV9, with D possibly being TRBD2 (5 bases). Germline V lookup: CDR1 SGDLS, CDR2 YYNGEE. Trimming cost V 4 bases and J 1 base, with 9 bases left between them. The CDR3 is 14 amino acids. The chain's CDR3 is CASSPGSSYNEQFF. DNA of the CDR3: TGTGCCAGCAGCCCGGGGTCATCCTACAATGAGCAGTTCTTC.

This clone has a single count. The chain couples TRBV11-2 to TRBJ2-1; unclear D gene. This CDR3 contains 12 residues. Trimming stripped 7 bases from V and 9 bases from J, with 13 bases between. Germline V gives CDR1 SGHAT, CDR2 FQNNGV. CDR3 DNA: TGTGCCAGCATCCTCACCCCCGGTGAGCAGTTCTTC. It encodes CASILTPGEQFF.

This sequence joins TRBV5-6 and TRBJ1-2; no reliable D call. V was trimmed by 5 bases and J by 2 bases, leaving 4 bases between them. The CDR3 runs to 11 residues. Germline V lookup: CDR1 SGHDT, CDR2 YYEEEE. CDR3 in amino acids: CASSQNYGYTF. In nucleotides, the CDR3 is TGTGCCAGCAGTCAGAACTATGGCTACACCTTC.